This TCR beta chain is from a study of blood T cell repertoires in COVID-19. Overall study context: Spain, Italy and the United States supplied samples that represented acute and convalescent COVID-19. Sample material is recorded as cDNA or gDNA derived from T cells, B-cell-depleted T cells, or PBMCs.

V was clipped by 6 bases and J by 5 bases, with 16 bases between them. CDR1 is SGHAT, CDR2 FQDESV, per germline (reference sequence). The CDR3 consists of 15 residues. In the authors' workflow: By means of reference gene primer amplification, nucleated cell counts were estimated. Here immunoSEQ multiplex PCR was the method, and the copy in TCRdb shows in-frame clones only, minus some. D and trimming come from the DNA, and the V and J calls and clone size come from that table. Found here are 300,000 to 450,000 clones, about 87% of them singletons; the top ten hold 3%. The chain is built from TRBV11-1 and TRBJ2-2, with D perhaps TRBD2 (7 bases). This receptor was identified in a human donor in a cohort sampled during active COVID-19. Sequenced sample: peripheral blood. Here the CDR3 DNA reads TGTGCCAGCAGTAGAAACGGGGGGCGGACCGGGGAGCTGTTTTTT. Encoded protein: CASSRNGGRTGELFF.